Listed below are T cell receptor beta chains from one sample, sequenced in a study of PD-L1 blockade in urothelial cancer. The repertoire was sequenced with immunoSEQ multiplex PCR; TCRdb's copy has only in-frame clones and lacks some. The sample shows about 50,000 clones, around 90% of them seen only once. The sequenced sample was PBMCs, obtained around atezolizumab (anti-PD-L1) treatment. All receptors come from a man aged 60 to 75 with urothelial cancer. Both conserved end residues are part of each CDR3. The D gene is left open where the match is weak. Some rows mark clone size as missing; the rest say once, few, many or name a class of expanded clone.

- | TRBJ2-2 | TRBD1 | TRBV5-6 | TGTGCCAGCAGCTTGGCCGGGGGACAGGGGGCATTCGGGGAGCTGTTTTTT | CASSLAGGQGAFGELFF
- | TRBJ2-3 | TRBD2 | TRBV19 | TGTGCCAGTAGTGATGGGGGGGGGACCACAGATACGCAGTATTTT | CASSDGGGTTDTQYF
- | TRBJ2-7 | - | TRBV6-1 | TGTGCCAGCATGGGGACACCCGCCTACGAGCAGTACTTC | CASMGTPAYEQYF
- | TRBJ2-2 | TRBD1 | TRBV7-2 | TGTGCCAGCAGCACCAGGACAGGGGGCACCGGGGAGCTGTTTTTT | CASSTRTGGTGELFF
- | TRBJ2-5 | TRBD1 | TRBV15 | TGTGCCACCAGACTCCAGCGGGACAGGGTAGAGACCCAGTACTTC | CATRLQRDRVETQYF
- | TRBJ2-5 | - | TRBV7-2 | TGTGCCAGCAGCTTAGCTTGGCAGCAAGAGACCCAGTACTTC | CASSLAWQQETQYF
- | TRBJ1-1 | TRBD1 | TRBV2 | TGTGCCAGCAGTAGGGGACAGCTTTACACTGAAGCTTTCTTT | CASSRGQLYTEAFF
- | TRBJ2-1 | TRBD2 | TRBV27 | TGTGCCAGCAGCGAACTAGCGGGGGAACGGGGTGAGCAGTTCTTC | CASSELAGERGEQFF
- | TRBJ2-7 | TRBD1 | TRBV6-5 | TGTGCCAGCAGTTCCCGGGACAGGCGGCCCTACGAGCAGTACTTC | CASSSRDRRPYEQYF
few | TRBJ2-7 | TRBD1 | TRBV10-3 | TGTGCCATCACGGGGGACAGGGGAATTACGGGCTCCTACGAGCAGTACTTC | CAITGDRGITGSYEQYF
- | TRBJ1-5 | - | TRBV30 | TGTGCCTGTACGACGTCAGGGACACGCAATCAGCCCCAGCATTTT | CACTTSGTRNQPQHF
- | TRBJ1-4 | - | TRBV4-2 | TGTGCCAGCAGCCAAGGCCAGGGCGATAACGAAAAACTGTTTTTT | CASSQGQGDNEKLFF
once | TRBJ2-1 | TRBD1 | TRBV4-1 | TGCGCCAGCAGCCAAAACAGGGGGTATAACTACAATGAGCAGTTCTTC | CASSQNRGYNYNEQFF
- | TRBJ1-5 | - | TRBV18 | TGTGCCAGCTCACCGTCGGGGTCCGGGGGAAATCAGCCCCAGCATTTT | CASSPSGSGGNQPQHF
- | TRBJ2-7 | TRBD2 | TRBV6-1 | TGTGCCAGCAGTATTAGACTAGCGGGGGGAGGTGAGCAGTACTTC | CASSIRLAGGGEQYF
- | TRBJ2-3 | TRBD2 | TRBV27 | TGTGCCAGCAGTACGGGACTAGCGCCAGATACGCAGTATTTT | CASSTGLAPDTQYF
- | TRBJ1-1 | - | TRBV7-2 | TGTGCCAGCAGCCTACAGTTGAACACTGAAGCTTTCTTT | CASSLQLNTEAFF
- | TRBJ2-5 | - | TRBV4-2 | TGTGCCAGCAGCCAAGTGCGGGGGCCGGGTGAGACCCAGTACTTC | CASSQVRGPGETQYF
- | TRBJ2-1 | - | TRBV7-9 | TGTGCCAGCAGCAGACAGGGGAGGGGTGTTGAGCAGTTCTTC | CASSRQGRGVEQFF
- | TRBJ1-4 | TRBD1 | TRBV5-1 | TGCGCCAGCAGAAGACAGGGGGCAGGGGAAAAACTGTTTTTT | CASRRQGAGEKLFF
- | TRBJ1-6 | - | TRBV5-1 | TGCGCCAGCAGCTCGCAGACAGAGACCTCTTCACCCCTCCACTTT | CASSSQTETSSPLHF
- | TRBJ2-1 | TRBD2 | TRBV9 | TGTGCCAGCAGCGTCCGGTCTAGCGGGGGGTACAATGAGCAGTTCTTC | CASSVRSSGGYNEQFF
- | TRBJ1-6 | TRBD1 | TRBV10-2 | TGCGCCAGCAAGGGGGACAGATTCTCCTATAATTCACCCCTCCACTTT | CASKGDRFSYNSPLHF
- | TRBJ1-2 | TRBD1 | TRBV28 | TGTGCCAGCAGTCTAGGGACAGGGCGTAACTATGGCTACACCTTC | CASSLGTGRNYGYTF
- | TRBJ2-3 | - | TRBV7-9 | TGTGCCAGCAGCACACAACAGGGAGGGACAGATACGCAGTATTTT | CASSTQQGGTDTQYF
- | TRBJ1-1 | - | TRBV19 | TGTGCCAGTAGTGCCGCGGGTTTTGCCACTGAAGCTTTCTTT | CASSAAGFATEAFF
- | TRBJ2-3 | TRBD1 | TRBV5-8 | TGTGCCAGCAGCCCACGACAGGGAACAGATACGCAGTATTTT | CASSPRQGTDTQYF
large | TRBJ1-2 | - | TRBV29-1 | TGCAGCGTTGTAGCCGGGAATGGCTACACCTTC | CSVVAGNGYTF
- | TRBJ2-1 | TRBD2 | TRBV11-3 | TGTGCCAGCAGCTTTAGCGGGGGGGGGAACAATGAGCAGTTCTTC | CASSFSGGGNNEQFF
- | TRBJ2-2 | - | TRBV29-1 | TGCAGCGTTGAAGTCACGGGAGTCGGGGGGGAGCTGTTTTTT | CSVEVTGVGGELFF
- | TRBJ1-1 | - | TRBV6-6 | TGTGCCAGCAGTTACGGACAGAGAGACACTGAAGCTTTCTTT | CASSYGQRDTEAFF